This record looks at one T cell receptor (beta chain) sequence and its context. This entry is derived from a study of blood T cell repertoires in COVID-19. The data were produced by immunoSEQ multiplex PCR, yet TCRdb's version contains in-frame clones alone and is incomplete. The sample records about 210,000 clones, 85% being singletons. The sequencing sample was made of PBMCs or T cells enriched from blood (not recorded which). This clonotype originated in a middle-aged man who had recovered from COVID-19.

CDR3 sequence (DNA): TGCGCCAGCAGCTCCACAGGGAACCAAGAGACCCAGTACTTC. As protein: CASSSTGNQETQYF. The rearrangement joins TRBV5-1 to TRBJ2-5, with a possible D match to TRBD1 (6 bases). This CDR3 has 14 residues. Germline V gives CDR1 SGHRS, CDR2 YFSETQ. The ends were cut back, 3 bases at V and 0 bases at J, with 9 bases in the middle.